This T cell receptor beta chain appears in the sequencing data of a study of T-cell reconstitution after alpha-beta-depleted transplantation in children (dated by TCRdb to about 2016). With regard to the full study: Using TCR repertoire profiling, the study quantitatively followed how T-cell immune reconstitution unfolded in children after TCRalphabeta/CD19-depleted allogeneic hematopoietic cell transplantation. Study-wide findings and limitations: In some patients, the high TCRbeta diversity seen at day 60 was put down to recipient T cells and intrathymic progenitors that had survived conditioning. Over the following months the frequencies of hyperexpanded clones went down, and after one year T-cell counts and TCRbeta diversity were mostly credited to newly produced T cells. Apparently early alphabetaT-cell count recovery about two months after transplant reportedly relied on only several hundred rapidly expanded clones derived from non-depleted graft cells.

This clonotype was counted only a few times. The target of this receptor is not known. Base qualities are missing; no much larger clone stands one base away. The sample's treatment or condition label is to be understood as: allogeneic hematopoietic cell transplantation with graft depleted of TCRalphabeta T cells and CD19 B cells. The transplant recipients were children given TCRalphabeta/CD19-depleted allogeneic hematopoietic cell grafts. Measured from the cysteine to the phenylalanine, the CDR3 is 17 residues long. Left in the record is the CDR3 DNA by itself, 51 bases read in frame from the first base. The V end gives up 2 bases and the J end 9 bases, leaving 11 bases in the junction not matched to a gene. The CDR1 and CDR2 encoded by the germline V gene are MNHEY and SVGEGT. The receptor library was made with PCR. Sequenced using an Illumina HiSeq 2500. TCR libraries were prepared with molecular barcoding, using unique molecular identifiers to normalize TCRbeta repertoire quantification. In-frame beta chains were kept once TCRdb had trimmed the public reads at Q25 with fastp and called clones with MiXCR. One record per CDR3 amino acid sequence lists the most common genes and DNA. The sample table holds approximately 400,000 distinct CDR3 sequences, of which roughly 15% were seen once. The ten largest clones capture roughly 29% of the sample.

This chain is built from TRBV6-2 or TRBV6-3 and TRBJ2-2; a stretch of 11 junction bases matches TRBD2. This TCR derives from a boy under three years old who had a stem cell transplant for Wiskott-Aldrich syndrome, so the T cells may come from the graft donor. The material sequenced was PBMCs, mostly from graft donor cells, taken 360 days after TCRalphabeta/CD19-depleted stem cell transplant. The nucleotide sequence reads TGTGCCAGCAGTTACCAGGGACTAGCGGTCTGGACGAGGGAGCTGTTTTTT. Translation gives CASSYQGLAVWTRELFF.